This is a list of T cell receptor beta chains from one sample in a study of technical replicates of blood from a few donors. Profiling relied on immunoSEQ multiplex PCR, and the TCRdb table lists in-frame clones only, not all of them. The sample records some 77,000 clones, about 90% being singletons. The specimen sequenced was T cells isolated from PBMCs. The origin of the receptors is a human donor in good health. The CDR3 runs from the conserved cysteine through the conserved F or W. A D gene is named only where the DNA matches it firmly. Not all rows give a size; the values are once, few, many and, for expanded clones, a class.

V gene	clone size	D gene	J gene	CDR3 DNA	CDR3 protein
TRBV14	.	.	TRBJ1-1	TGTGCCAGCAGCGTACAGTGGGCGAACACTGAAGCTTTCTTT	CASSVQWANTEAFF
TRBV11-3	.	TRBD2	TRBJ2-1	TGTGCCAGCAGCCCTGGACTAGCCGGTGAGCAGTTCTTC	CASSPGLAGEQFF
TRBV19	.	.	TRBJ2-1	TGTGCCAGCGCTGAACAGGGAATCAATGAGCAGTTCTTC	CASAEQGINEQFF
TRBV18	.	.	TRBJ1-2	TGTGCCAGCTCACCCGGAACAGGGTTCGGTGGCTACACCTTC	CASSPGTGFGGYTF
TRBV6-4	.	TRBD2	TRBJ2-3	TGTGCCAGCAGCCAGCGGGACACAGATACGCAGTATTTT	CASSQRDTDTQYF
TRBV7-2	.	TRBD2	TRBJ2-5	TGTGCCAGCAGCCTAACTAGCGGGAGCGAAGAGACCCAGTACTTC	CASSLTSGSEETQYF
TRBV4-1	few	TRBD1	TRBJ1-4	TGCGCCAGCAACGACAGGGGGCGTGAAAAACTGTTTTTT	CASNDRGREKLFF
TRBV25-1	.	TRBD1	TRBJ1-2	TGTGCCAGCGACGGACAGGTCGATGGCTACACCTTC	CASDGQVDGYTF
TRBV5-6	.	.	TRBJ2-7	TGTGCCAGCAGCTTGTACAGGTTGAGCTCCTACGAGCAGTACTTC	CASSLYRLSSYEQYF
TRBV4-3	.	TRBD2	TRBJ2-5	TGCGCCAGCAGCCAAGATACTAGCGGGAGAATGCAAGAGACCCAGTACTTC	CASSQDTSGRMQETQYF
TRBV11-3	.	TRBD2	TRBJ2-3	TGTGCCAGCAGCTTAGAAGGTCTAGCGGGAGATACGCAGTATTTT	CASSLEGLAGDTQYF
TRBV18	.	.	TRBJ1-1	TGTGCCAGCTCACCAAAAGGGGACACTGAAGCTTTCTTT	CASSPKGDTEAFF
TRBV19	.	TRBD2	TRBJ2-1	TGTGCCACCCGGACTAGCGGGACCTCTTTGAATGAGCAGTTCTTC	CATRTSGTSLNEQFF
TRBV28	once	.	TRBJ1-3	TGTGCCAGCAGGTGGGGGCGACCTGGAAACACCATATATTTT	CASRWGRPGNTIYF
TRBV11-3	.	TRBD2	TRBJ2-1	TGTGCCAGCAGCTTTTTACGGGAGGGAAACAATGAGCAGTTCTTC	CASSFLREGNNEQFF
TRBV14	.	.	TRBJ2-3	TGTGCCAGCAGCCAAGTAAGCGATACGCAGTATTTT	CASSQVSDTQYF
TRBV6-5	.	TRBD2	TRBJ2-7	TGTGCCAGCCGGGGGGGCGGCAGGGCCGAGCAGTACTTC	CASRGGGRAEQYF
TRBV5-4	.	TRBD2	TRBJ2-7	TGTGCCAGCAGCCGGGGACTAGCGAGCCACGAGCAGTACTTC	CASSRGLASHEQYF
TRBV6-1	.	.	TRBJ1-4	TGTGCCAGCAAATTGTCCTCGGGTGAAAAACTGTTTTTT	CASKLSSGEKLFF
TRBV2	.	TRBD1	TRBJ1-2	TGTGCCAGCACGGACAGGGAAAGCCCTTATTCCTATGGCTACACCTTC	CASTDRESPYSYGYTF
TRBV6-5	.	.	TRBJ1-1	TGTGCCAGCAGTTACGGGGAGACTGAAGCTTTCTTT	CASSYGETEAFF
TRBV28	.	.	TRBJ2-2	TGTGCCAGCAGCGGCACCGGGGAGCTGTTTTTT	CASSGTGELFF
TRBV6-6	.	.	TRBJ1-1	TGTGCCAGCAGTTACTCGAGAGCCACTGAAGCTTTCTTT	CASSYSRATEAFF
TRBV4-1	.	TRBD2	TRBJ2-7	TGCGCCAGCAGCCAAAAAGGCGGGAGCCCGAACGAGCAGTACTTC	CASSQKGGSPNEQYF
TRBV18	.	TRBD2	TRBJ2-7	TGTGCCAGCTCACCCCAACTAGCGGGTTCACAGCAGTACTTC	CASSPQLAGSQQYF
TRBV4-1	.	TRBD2	TRBJ2-7	TGCGCCAGCAGCCAACCGGGAGGGGTTTACGAGCAGTACTTC	CASSQPGGVYEQYF
TRBV10-3	.	.	TRBJ1-5	TGTGCCATCAGAGGGGAAGGCCATCAGCCCCAGCATTTT	CAIRGEGHQPQHF
TRBV5-1	.	.	TRBJ2-7	TGCGCCAGCAGCTTAAACAGTGTTCACGAGCAGTACTTC	CASSLNSVHEQYF
TRBV6-5	.	.	TRBJ2-3	TGTGCCAGCAGTTACTCGAAGCCGGGTGGCGCAGATACGCAGTATTTT	CASSYSKPGGADTQYF
TRBV11-3	.	.	TRBJ1-4	TGTGCCAGCAGCTTAGATCCCGTAGGACCCAGGGCTAATGAAAAACTGTTTTTT	CASSLDPVGPRANEKLFF
TRBV29-1	.	.	TRBJ1-2	TGCAGCGTTGAAGGGACTGCAACGCGGGGCTACACCTTC	CSVEGTATRGYTF
TRBV13	.	.	TRBJ2-7	TGTGCCAGCAGCTTAGGGGACTTCTCCTACGAGCAGTACTTC	CASSLGDFSYEQYF
TRBV19	.	TRBD1	TRBJ2-7	TGTGCCAGTAGCCTCGGGACAGGTACCTACGAGCAGTACTTC	CASSLGTGTYEQYF
TRBV7-2	.	TRBD1	TRBJ1-1	TGTGCCAGCAGCTTAGGGGGGTCAGGGGGCGGGAAAACTGAAGCTTTCTTT	CASSLGGSGGGKTEAFF
TRBV7-2	.	.	TRBJ1-1	TGTGCCAGCTCCGAGCTAGGCTCAGAGGCTTTCTTT	CASSELGSEAFF
TRBV29-1	.	.	TRBJ2-7	TGCAGCGTTGAAGATTTACAGGGATACGAGCAGTACTTC	CSVEDLQGYEQYF
TRBV14	.	TRBD2	TRBJ2-3	TGTGCCAGCAGCCCGGGACTAGCTGGTAACACAGATACGCAGTATTTT	CASSPGLAGNTDTQYF
TRBV29-1	.	TRBD1	TRBJ2-2	TGCAGCGGGAACAGGGGTGGGACCGGGGAGCTGTTTTTT	CSGNRGGTGELFF
TRBV7-6	.	TRBD1	TRBJ2-7	TGTGCCAGCAGCGTGGGGACAGGGATAGACGAGCAGTACTTC	CASSVGTGIDEQYF
TRBV4-3	.	.	TRBJ2-3	TGCGCCAGCAGCCAACACAGAATAAACACAGATACGCAGTATTTT	CASSQHRINTDTQYF
TRBV5-1	.	TRBD2	TRBJ2-3	TGCGCCAGCAGCCTGGGGACTACCACAGATACGCAGTATTTT	CASSLGTTTDTQYF
TRBV7-7	.	.	TRBJ2-1	TGTGCTAGCAGCTTCGGGACTGCTAGCAATGAGCAGTTCTTC	CASSFGTASNEQFF
TRBV5-6	.	.	TRBJ1-2	TGTGCCAGCACACAGACAGGCCGGTACACCTTC	CASTQTGRYTF
TRBV27	.	.	TRBJ1-5	TGTGCCAGCAGTTTATGGTTCGGGGGAGATCAGCCCCAGCATTTT	CASSLWFGGDQPQHF
TRBV7-3	.	TRBD1	TRBJ2-7	TGTGCCAGCAGCCAAAGACAGGGAAGCGAGCAGTACTTC	CASSQRQGSEQYF
TRBV5-4	.	TRBD2	TRBJ2-5	TGTGCCAGCAGCCGCGGGACTAGCGGGAGTCTGGCGGTGGCAGAGACCCAGTACTTC	CASSRGTSGSLAVAETQYF
TRBV7-9	.	.	TRBJ2-7	TGTGCCAGCACCCCCTGGTCCAGCTACGAGCAGTACTTC	CASTPWSSYEQYF
TRBV25-1	.	TRBD2	TRBJ2-3	TGTGCCAGCAGAGGACTAGCCACAGATACGCAGTATTTT	CASRGLATDTQYF
TRBV5-1	few	.	TRBJ1-1	TGCGCCAGCAGCAGGCAAACAGGGAACACTGAAGCTTTCTTT	CASSRQTGNTEAFF
TRBV7-9	.	.	TRBJ1-1	TGTGCCAGCAGCGAAACGGCGGGCACTGAAGCTTTCTTT	CASSETAGTEAFF
TRBV9	.	TRBD2	TRBJ2-2	TGTGCCAGCAGCGCATTAGCGGGAGCACACACCGGGGAGCTGTTTTTT	CASSALAGAHTGELFF
TRBV11-3	once	TRBD1	TRBJ1-1	TGTGCCAGCAGGGAGGGGGCAGTGTCCACTGAAGCTTTCTTT	CASREGAVSTEAFF
TRBV9	.	.	TRBJ1-3	TGTGCCAGCAGCGTAGGGGCAGCTGGAAACACCATATATTTT	CASSVGAAGNTIYF